The 22 T cell receptor beta chains in this list originate from one sample, sequenced in a study of cytomegalovirus exposure and HLA in healthy donors. Both 60 Vbeta primers and 13 Jbeta primers went into the PCR. TCRdb's table, derived via immunoSEQ multiplex PCR, lists solely in-frame clones and lacks some. The sample shows 64,000 or so clones, about 70% of them seen only once. The sample was PBMCs. The receptors were gathered from a man aged 40-49 years in good health and CMV-seropositive.

This clone was seen once. The chain uses TRBV7-3 and TRBJ1-1; 8 bases are shared with TRBD1. Germline CDR1 is SGHTA and CDR2 is FQGTGA. The CDR3 is 13 residues long. Unmatched junction bases numbered 1, after V lost 4 bases and J lost 3 bases. CDR3 sequence (DNA): TGTGCCAGCAGCTCGGACAGGGACACTGAAGCTTTCTTT. It specifies CASSSDRDTEAFF.

The V gene is TRBV5-4, the J gene TRBJ2-1; 9 bases line up with TRBD2. This CDR3 region has 18 residues. V was clipped by 4 bases and J by 5 bases; unmatched bases: 16. CDR1 is SGHNT and CDR2 is YYREEE in the germline V gene (reference sequence). CDR3: CASSRGAGGDSPHNEQFF. The CDR3 DNA sequence: TGTGCCAGCAGCCGGGGGGCGGGGGGGGATTCTCCACACAATGAGCAGTTCTTC.

This clone was counted a single time. One junction end does not reproduce the germline sequence, and a read error may be involved. The CDR3 is CASSQDQGPLGAGNSGELFF. CDR3 nucleotides: TGTGCCAGCAGCCAAGATCAGGGGCCCTTAGGAGCAGGGAACAGCGGGGAGCTGTTTTTT. The gene calls are TRBV4-2 and TRBJ2-2, with D possibly TRBD1 on 6 matching bases. The CDR3 covers 20 residues. Germline assignment: CDR1 LGHNA and CDR2 YNFKEQ.

The chain has TRBV15 and TRBJ2-6, with D unclear. Trimming pared 2 bases from V and 1 base from J, leaving 9 bases between. This CDR3 has 16 amino acids. CDR1 LNHNV and CDR2 YYDKDF come from the germline V gene (reference sequence). CDR3 amino acids: CATSRLTFSGANVLTF. The CDR3, as DNA: TGTGCCACCAGCAGACTTACATTTTCTGGGGCCAACGTCCTGACTTTC.

This clone was counted once. The chain is built from TRBV7-2 and TRBJ1-1; D gene uncertain. The length of the CDR3 is 14 residues. V gave up 5 bases and J gave up 1 base, with 11 bases separating them. CDR1 and CDR2 from the germline V gene are SGHTA and FQGNSA. CDR3 in amino acids: CASSSDLRNTEAFF. Written as DNA, the CDR3 is TGTGCCAGCAGCAGCGACTTAAGGAACACTGAAGCTTTCTTT.

The chain couples TRBV6-5 to TRBJ1-1; 7 nucleotides agree with TRBD1. CDR3 length equals 15 residues. With V trimmed by 0 bases and J by 3 bases, 4 bases remained unmatched. Germline V gene lookup returns CDR1 MNHEY and CDR2 SVGAGI. The CDR3 region is CASSYSTGLDTEAFF. The DNA of the CDR3 is TGTGCCAGCAGTTACTCGACAGGGTTGGACACTGAAGCTTTCTTT.

This chain uses TRBV14 with TRBJ2-7; D not certain. Per germline, CDR1 SGHDN and CDR2 FVKESK. The CDR3 runs 11 residues. The germline V and J ends were trimmed by 3 bases and 4 bases, with 4 bases remaining between them. CDR3 nucleotides: TGTGCCAGCAGCCACGGGTACGAGCAGTACTTC. This encodes CASSHGYEQYF.

The rearrangement uses TRBV5-1 and TRBJ1-1; D is possibly TRBD1 (5 bases). Germline CDR1 is SGHRS and CDR2 is YFSETQ. The CDR3 is 15 residues long. Between the trimmed V and J ends, which lost 1 base and 0 bases, there was a span of 10 bases. CDR3 region: CASSLSTGLNTEAFF. In DNA, the CDR3 is TGCGCCAGCAGCTTGTCTACAGGTTTGAACACTGAAGCTTTCTTT.

This chain links TRBV2 with TRBJ1-5, with TRBD1 as a possible D gene (6 bases). Between the trimmed V and J ends, which lost 6 bases and 6 bases, there was a span of 15 bases. The CDR3 contains 14 residues. Germline V gene data show CDR1 as SNHLY and CDR2 as FYNNEI. CDR3 in DNA: TGTGCCAGCAGAGACGGGACAATTGCTCAGCCCCAGCATTTT. This sequence encodes CASRDGTIAQPQHF.

The CDR3 here is CASSLGGSGRAVETQYF. The CDR3 region has the DNA TGTGCCAGCAGCTTAGGAGGTAGCGGGAGGGCCGTAGAGACCCAGTACTTC. The chain uses TRBV7-8 and TRBJ2-5, with 11 bases that match TRBD2. The CDR3 consists of 17 residues. J gave up 4 bases and V 1 base, and 8 bases lay outside the gene matches. The germline gives CDR1 SGHVS, CDR2 FQNEAQ. The full variable domain, rest sourced from reference TRBV7-8 and TRBJ2-5, is GAGVSQSPRYKVAKRGQDVALRCDPISGHVSLFWYQQALGQGPEFLTYFQNEAQLDKSGLPSDRFFAERPEGSVSTLKIQRTQQEDSAVYLCASSLGGSGRAVETQYFGPGTRLLVL.

The rearrangement uses TRBV7-2 and TRBJ1-4, with D uncertain. The CDR3 sequence is 14 residues long. V shed 1 base and J shed 8 bases, with 11 bases lying between them. The germline CDR1 and CDR2 sequences are SGHTA and FQGNSA. The CDR3 protein is CASSLGESPEKLFF. DNA for the CDR3: TGTGCCAGCAGCTTAGGGGAGTCTCCAGAAAAACTGTTTTTT.

The rearrangement links TRBV25-1 to TRBJ1-2, with a possible D match to TRBD1 (5 bases). V gave up 3 bases and J gave up 3 bases, with 11 bases separating them. From germline, CDR1 is MGHDK and CDR2 SYGVNS. The CDR3 covers 14 residues. The CDR3 DNA sequence: TGTGCCAGCAGTGACCCTCGGGGGGACTATGGCTACACCTTC. Protein sequence: CASSDPRGDYGYTF.

This chain uses TRBV2 with TRBJ1-6; tentative D call: TRBD1 (6 bases). The V gene's germline CDR1 is SNHLY and CDR2 FYNNEI. The V gene lost 9 bases and the J gene lost 5 bases, with 11 bases spanning the gap. The CDR3 length is 13 residues. The CDR3 region has the DNA TGTGCCAGTGGACAGACAAATAATTCACCCCTCCACTTT. Protein: CASGQTNNSPLHF.

The genes are TRBV4-2 and TRBJ2-7; 8 nucleotides line up with TRBD1. CDR1 and CDR2 (germline): LGHNA, YNFKEQ. Trimming at V came to 0 bases and at J to 3 bases, leaving 10 bases not matched to a gene. There are 17 residues in the CDR3. The CDR3 coding sequence is TGTGCCAGCAGCCAAGATCCCCGGACAGGGATCATCTACGAGCAGTACTTC. It codes for CASSQDPRTGIIYEQYF.

The rearrangement uses TRBV4-2 and TRBJ2-1; tentative D call: TRBD2 (6 bases). The CDR3 spans 16 residues. Germline V CDR1 and CDR2: LGHNA, YNFKEQ. The ends were cut back, 3 bases at V and 2 bases at J, with 14 bases in the middle. The chain's CDR3 is CASSQEGRGAYNEQFF. The CDR3, as DNA: TGTGCCAGCAGCCAGGAAGGGCGGGGAGCCTACAATGAGCAGTTCTTC.

This clone was picked up a small number of times. The chain links TRBV9 to TRBJ1-5; D not resolved. CDR3 length equals 14 residues. CDR1 and CDR2 from the germline V gene are SGDLS and YYNGEE. The V end lost 7 bases, the J end lost 4 bases, and 15 bases lay between the germline ends. The CDR3: CASAPGSGNQPQHF. Written as DNA, the CDR3 is TGTGCCAGCGCCCCGGGGTCGGGGAATCAGCCCCAGCATTTT.

This rearrangement joins TRBV28 to TRBJ1-2; D gene unclear. The CDR3 totals 11 residues. V was shortened by 7 bases and J by 6 bases, with 9 bases between the two germline ends. Per the germline V gene, CDR1 is MDHEN and CDR2 is SYDVKM. The CDR3 DNA sequence: TGTGCCAGCAATGATGCGGATGGCTACACCTTC. Protein sequence: CASNDADGYTF.

The chain carries TRBV6-5 and TRBJ1-1; the D gene is possibly TRBD1 (5 bases). The V end was cut by 6 bases, the J end by 5 bases, with 16 bases between. The CDR3 is made up of 14 amino acids. Germline CDR1 reads MNHEY; CDR2 reads SVGAGI. CDR3 region: CASSPPGEGTEAFF. The CDR3 bases are TGTGCCAGCAGCCCACCCGGGGAGGGGACTGAAGCTTTCTTT.

V usage is TRBV11-2 and J usage is TRBJ1-2; 10 nucleotides align to TRBD1. Trimming removed 4 bases from V and 4 bases from J; junction bases left unmatched: 6. The V gene's germline CDR1 is SGHAT and CDR2 FQNNGV. The CDR3 covers 15 residues. The CDR3 here is CASSSRDRGPYGYTF. The DNA of the CDR3 is TGTGCCAGCAGCTCCCGGGACAGGGGTCCCTATGGCTACACCTTC.

The table lists this clone with a few counts. The V call is TRBV9, the J call TRBJ2-3; 15 bases map to TRBD2. Germline trimming cut 2 bases from V and 4 bases from J; bases unmatched to any gene: 5. Germline CDR1 SGDLS, CDR2 YYNGEE. The CDR3 is made up of 17 amino acids. CDR3 loop: CASSVRTSGRVPDTQYF. For the CDR3, the DNA is TGTGCCAGCAGCGTGAGGACTAGCGGGAGGGTTCCAGATACGCAGTATTTT.

The V call is TRBV5-4, the J call TRBJ2-5, with TRBD1 matching over 7 bases. The CDR3 runs to 15 residues. The germline gives CDR1 SGHNT, CDR2 YYREEE (reference sequence). The V and J ends lost 0 bases and 2 bases, in that order; junction bases with no gene match: 4. Written as DNA, the CDR3 is TGTGCCAGCAGCTTGGGACAGGGTAGGCAAGAGACCCAGTACTTC. Its protein product is CASSLGQGRQETQYF.

This clone has only a few counts. The gene calls are TRBV4-3 and TRBJ2-7, with D tentatively TRBD1 (6 bases). There are 15 residues in the CDR3. CDR1 and CDR2 from the germline V gene are LGHNA and YSLEER. V dropped 4 bases and J dropped 0 bases, with 13 bases sitting between them. This CDR3 is CASSLSTDSSYEQYF. The DNA for the CDR3 is TGCGCCAGCAGCCTCTCGACGGACAGCTCCTACGAGCAGTACTTC.